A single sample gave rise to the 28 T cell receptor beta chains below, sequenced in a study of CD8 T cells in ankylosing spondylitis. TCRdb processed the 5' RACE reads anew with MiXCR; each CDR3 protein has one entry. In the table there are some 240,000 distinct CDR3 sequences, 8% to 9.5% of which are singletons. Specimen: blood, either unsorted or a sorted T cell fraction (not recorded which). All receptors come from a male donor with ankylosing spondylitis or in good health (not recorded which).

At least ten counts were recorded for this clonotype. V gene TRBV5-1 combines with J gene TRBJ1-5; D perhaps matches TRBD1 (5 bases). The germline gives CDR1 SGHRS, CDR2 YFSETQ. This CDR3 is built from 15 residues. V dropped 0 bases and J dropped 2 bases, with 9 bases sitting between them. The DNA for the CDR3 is TGCGCCAGCAGCTTGGGCCCGGGGGGCAATCAGCCCCAGCATTTT. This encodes CASSLGPGGNQPQHF.

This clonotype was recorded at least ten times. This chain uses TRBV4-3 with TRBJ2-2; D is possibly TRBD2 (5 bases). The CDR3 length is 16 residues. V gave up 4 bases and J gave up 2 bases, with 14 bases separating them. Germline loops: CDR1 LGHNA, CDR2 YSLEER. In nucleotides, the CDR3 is TGCGCCAGCAGCCGTGGGTCTAGCAGCAACACCGGGGAGCTGTTTTTT. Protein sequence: CASSRGSSSNTGELFF.

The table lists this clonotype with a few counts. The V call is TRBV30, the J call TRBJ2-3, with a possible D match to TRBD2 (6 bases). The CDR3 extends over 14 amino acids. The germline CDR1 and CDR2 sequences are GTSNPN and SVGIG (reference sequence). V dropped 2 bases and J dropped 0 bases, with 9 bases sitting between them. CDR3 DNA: TGTGCCTGGAGTCGCGGGACTAGCACAGATACGCAGTATTTT. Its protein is CAWSRGTSTDTQYF.

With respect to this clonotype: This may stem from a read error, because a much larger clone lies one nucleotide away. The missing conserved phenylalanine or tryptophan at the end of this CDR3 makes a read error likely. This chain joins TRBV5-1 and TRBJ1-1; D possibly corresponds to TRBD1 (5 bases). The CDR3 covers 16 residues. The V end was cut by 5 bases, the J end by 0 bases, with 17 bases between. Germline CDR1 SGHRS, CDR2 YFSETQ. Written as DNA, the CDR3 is TGCGCCAGCAGGTCGTCCAAGCAGGGCATGAACACTGAAGCTTTCTAT. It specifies CASRSSKQGMNTEAFY.

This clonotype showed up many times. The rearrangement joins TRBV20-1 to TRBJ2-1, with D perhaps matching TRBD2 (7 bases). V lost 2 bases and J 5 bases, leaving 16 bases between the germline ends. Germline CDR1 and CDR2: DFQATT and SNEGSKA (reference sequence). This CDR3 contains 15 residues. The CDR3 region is CSARPPRGAHNEQFF. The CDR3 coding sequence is TGCAGTGCTAGACCCCCTCGGGGGGCACACAATGAGCAGTTCTTC.

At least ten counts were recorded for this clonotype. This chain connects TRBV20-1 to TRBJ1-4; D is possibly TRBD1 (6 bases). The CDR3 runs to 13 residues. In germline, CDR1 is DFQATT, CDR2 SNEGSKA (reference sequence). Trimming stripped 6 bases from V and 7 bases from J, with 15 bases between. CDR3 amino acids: CSALRQGIEKLFF. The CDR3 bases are TGCAGTGCCCTCCGGCAGGGGATTGAAAAACTGTTTTTT.

The CDR3 spells CASSFGGPGAGELFF. CDR3 in DNA: TGTGCCAGCAGCTTCGGTGGCCCGGGGGCCGGGGAGCTGTTTTTT. The rearrangement uses TRBV5-5 and TRBJ2-2; TRBD2 might be the D (6 bases). There are 15 residues in the CDR3. Germline CDR1 SGHKS, CDR2 YYEKEE (reference sequence). Trimming shortened V by 2 bases and J by 6 bases, and 14 bases separated the two germline ends.

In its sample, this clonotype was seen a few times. CDR3 DNA sequence: TGCGCCAGCAGCTTGGATTCCCGATTGGATGAGCAGTTCTTC. Amino acids: CASSLDSRLDEQFF. The V call is TRBV5-1, the J call TRBJ2-1; D remains ambiguous. The germline CDR1 and CDR2 sequences are SGHRS and YFSETQ. The CDR3 has 14 residues. The V gene lost 0 bases and the J gene lost 8 bases, with 12 bases spanning the gap.

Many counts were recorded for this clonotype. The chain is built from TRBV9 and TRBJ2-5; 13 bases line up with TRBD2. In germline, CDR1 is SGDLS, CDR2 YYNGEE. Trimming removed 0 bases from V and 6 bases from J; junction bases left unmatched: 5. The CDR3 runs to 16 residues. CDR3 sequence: CASSVGGTSGVKTQYF. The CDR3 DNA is TGTGCCAGCAGCGTAGGGGGGACTAGCGGGGTGAAGACCCAGTACTTC. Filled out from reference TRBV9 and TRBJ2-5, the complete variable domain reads DSGVTQTPKHLITATGQRVTLRCSPRSGDLSVYWYQQSLDQGLQFLIQYYNGEERAKGNILERFSAQQFPDLHSELNLSSLELGDSALYFCASSVGGTSGVKTQYFGPGTRLLVL.

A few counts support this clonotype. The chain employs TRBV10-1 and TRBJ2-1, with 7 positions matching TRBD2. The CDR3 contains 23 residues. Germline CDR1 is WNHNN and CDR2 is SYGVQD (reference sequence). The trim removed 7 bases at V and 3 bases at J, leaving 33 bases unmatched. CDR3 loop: CASIAPRGEKGRSSIKIYNEQFF. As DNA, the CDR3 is TGCGCCAGCATCGCCCCCCGGGGGGAGAAGGGGCGATCTAGCATAAAGATCTACAATGAGCAGTTCTTC.

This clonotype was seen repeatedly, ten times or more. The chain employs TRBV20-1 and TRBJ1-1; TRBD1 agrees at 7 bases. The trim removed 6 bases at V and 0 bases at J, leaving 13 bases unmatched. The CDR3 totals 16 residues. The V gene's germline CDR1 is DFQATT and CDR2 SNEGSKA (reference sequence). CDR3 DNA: TGCAGTGCCACGACAGGGAATAGTAGGCTGAACACTGAAGCTTTCTTT. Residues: CSATTGNSRLNTEAFF.

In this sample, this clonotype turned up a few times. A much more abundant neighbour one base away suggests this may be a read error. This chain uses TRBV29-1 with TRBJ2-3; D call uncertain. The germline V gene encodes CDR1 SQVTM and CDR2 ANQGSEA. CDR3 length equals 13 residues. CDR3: CGVRGRGTDTQYF. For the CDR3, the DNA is TGCGGCGTACGAGGTAGGGGCACAGATACGCAGTATTTT.

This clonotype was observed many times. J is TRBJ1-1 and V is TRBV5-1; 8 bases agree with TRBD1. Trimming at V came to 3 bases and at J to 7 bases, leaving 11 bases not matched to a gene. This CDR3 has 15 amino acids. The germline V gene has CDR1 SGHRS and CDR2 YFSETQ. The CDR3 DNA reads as TGCGCCAGCAGCTCGATGACAGGGGAGGTTGGTGAAGCTTTCTTT. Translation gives CASSSMTGEVGEAFF.

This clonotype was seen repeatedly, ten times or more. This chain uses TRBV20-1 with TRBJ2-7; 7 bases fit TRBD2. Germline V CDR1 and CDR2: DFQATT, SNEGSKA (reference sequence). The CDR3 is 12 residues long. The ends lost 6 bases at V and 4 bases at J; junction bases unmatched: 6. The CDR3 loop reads CSAPREGYEQYF. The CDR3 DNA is TGCAGTGCCCCGAGGGAGGGGTACGAGCAGTACTTC.

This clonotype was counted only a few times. The CDR3 reads CASSVQSQETQYF. CDR3 DNA: TGTGCCAGCAGCGTACAGAGTCAAGAGACCCAGTACTTC. V gene TRBV9 combines with J gene TRBJ2-5; D uncertain. The CDR3 has 13 residues. Germline assignment: CDR1 SGDLS and CDR2 YYNGEE. V was clipped by 1 base and J by 2 bases, with 6 bases between them.

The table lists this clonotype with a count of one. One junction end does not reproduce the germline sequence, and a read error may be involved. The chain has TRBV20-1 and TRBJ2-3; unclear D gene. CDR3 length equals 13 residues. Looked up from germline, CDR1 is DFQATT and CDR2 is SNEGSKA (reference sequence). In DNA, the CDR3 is TGTAGTGCTAGAGAATTTACCACAGATACGCAGTATTTT. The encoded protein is CSAREFTTDTQYF.

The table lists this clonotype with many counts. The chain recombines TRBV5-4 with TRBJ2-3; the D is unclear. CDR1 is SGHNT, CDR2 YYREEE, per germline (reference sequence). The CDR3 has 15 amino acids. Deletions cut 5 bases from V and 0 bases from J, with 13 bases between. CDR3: CASSYPGFSTDTQYF. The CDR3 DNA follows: TGTGCCAGCAGTTACCCCGGGTTTAGCACAGATACGCAGTATTTT.

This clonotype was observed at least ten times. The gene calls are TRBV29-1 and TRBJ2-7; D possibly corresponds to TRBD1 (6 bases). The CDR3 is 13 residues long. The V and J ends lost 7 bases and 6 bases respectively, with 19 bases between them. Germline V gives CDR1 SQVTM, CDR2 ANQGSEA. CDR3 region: CSAGHQGGGEQYF. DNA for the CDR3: TGCAGCGCCGGCCACCAAGGGGGTGGCGAGCAGTACTTC.

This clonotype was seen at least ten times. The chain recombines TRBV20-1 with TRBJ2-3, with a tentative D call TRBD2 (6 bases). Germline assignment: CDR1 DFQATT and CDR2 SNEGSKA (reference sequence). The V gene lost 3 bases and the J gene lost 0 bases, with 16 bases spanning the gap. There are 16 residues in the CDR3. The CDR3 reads CSASLLPGTSTDTQYF. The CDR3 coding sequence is TGCAGTGCTAGCTTGTTGCCTGGGACTAGCACAGATACGCAGTATTTT.

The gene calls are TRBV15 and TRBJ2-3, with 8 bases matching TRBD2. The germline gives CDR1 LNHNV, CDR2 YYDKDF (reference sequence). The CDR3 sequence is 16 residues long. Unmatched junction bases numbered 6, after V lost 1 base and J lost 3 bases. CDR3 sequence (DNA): TGTGCCACCAGCAGAGGAATGGCGGGAGGAACAGATACGCAGTATTTT. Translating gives CATSRGMAGGTDTQYF.

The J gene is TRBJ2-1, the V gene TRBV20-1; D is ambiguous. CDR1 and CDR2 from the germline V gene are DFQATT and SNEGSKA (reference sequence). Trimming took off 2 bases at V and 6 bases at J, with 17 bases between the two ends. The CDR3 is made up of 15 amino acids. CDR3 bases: TGCAGTGCTAGAAACGCTGAACTGAACTCCAATGAGCAGTTCTTC. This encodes CSARNAELNSNEQFF.

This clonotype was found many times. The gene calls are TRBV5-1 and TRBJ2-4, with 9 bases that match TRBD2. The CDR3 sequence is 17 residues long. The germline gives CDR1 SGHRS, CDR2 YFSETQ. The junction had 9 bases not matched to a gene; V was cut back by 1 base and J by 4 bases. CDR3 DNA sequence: TGCGCCAGCAGCTTGACGGATGGGCGGGGGGGAAAAAACATTCAGTACTTC. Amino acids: CASSLTDGRGGKNIQYF.

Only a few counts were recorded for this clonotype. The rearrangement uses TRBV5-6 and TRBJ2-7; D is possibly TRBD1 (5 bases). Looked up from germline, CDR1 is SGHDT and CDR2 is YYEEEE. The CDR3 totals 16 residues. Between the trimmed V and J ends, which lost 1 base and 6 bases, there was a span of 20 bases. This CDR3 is CASSLRVSGRRGEQYF. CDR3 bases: TGTGCCAGCAGCTTGAGGGTCTCAGGACGTAGGGGCGAGCAGTACTTC.

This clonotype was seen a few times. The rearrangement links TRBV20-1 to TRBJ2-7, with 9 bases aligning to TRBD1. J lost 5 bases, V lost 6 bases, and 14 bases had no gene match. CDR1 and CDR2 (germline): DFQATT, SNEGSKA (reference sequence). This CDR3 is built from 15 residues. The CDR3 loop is CSAYLSGGTGHEQYF. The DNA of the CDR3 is TGCAGTGCCTATTTGTCCGGAGGGACAGGGCACGAGCAGTACTTC.

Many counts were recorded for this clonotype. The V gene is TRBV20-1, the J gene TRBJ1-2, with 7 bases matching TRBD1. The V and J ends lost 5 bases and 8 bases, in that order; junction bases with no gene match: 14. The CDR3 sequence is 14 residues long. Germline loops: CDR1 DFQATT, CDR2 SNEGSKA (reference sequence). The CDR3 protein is CSALQGGSAEGYTF. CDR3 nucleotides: TGCAGTGCTCTCCAGGGGGGGAGTGCGGAGGGCTACACCTTC.

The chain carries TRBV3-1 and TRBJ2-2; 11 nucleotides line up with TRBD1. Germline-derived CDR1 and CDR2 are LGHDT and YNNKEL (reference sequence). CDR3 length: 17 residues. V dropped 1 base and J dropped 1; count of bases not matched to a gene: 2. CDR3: CASSQGTGGLNTGELFF. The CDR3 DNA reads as TGTGCCAGCAGCCAAGGGACAGGGGGCTTGAACACCGGGGAGCTGTTTTTT.

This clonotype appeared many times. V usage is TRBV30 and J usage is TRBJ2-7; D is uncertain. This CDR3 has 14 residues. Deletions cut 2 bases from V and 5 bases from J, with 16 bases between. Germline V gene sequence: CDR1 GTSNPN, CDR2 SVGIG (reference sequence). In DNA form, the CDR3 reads TGTGCCTGGAGTCCCTTGCCCGACGGTCACGAGCAGTACTTC. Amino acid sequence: CAWSPLPDGHEQYF.

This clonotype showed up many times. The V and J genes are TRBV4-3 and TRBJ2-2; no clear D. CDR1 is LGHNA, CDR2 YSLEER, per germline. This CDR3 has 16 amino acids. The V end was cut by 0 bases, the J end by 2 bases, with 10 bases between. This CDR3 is CASSQDLGLNTGELFF. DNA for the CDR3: TGCGCCAGCAGCCAAGATCTGGGCCTAAACACCGGGGAGCTGTTTTTT.